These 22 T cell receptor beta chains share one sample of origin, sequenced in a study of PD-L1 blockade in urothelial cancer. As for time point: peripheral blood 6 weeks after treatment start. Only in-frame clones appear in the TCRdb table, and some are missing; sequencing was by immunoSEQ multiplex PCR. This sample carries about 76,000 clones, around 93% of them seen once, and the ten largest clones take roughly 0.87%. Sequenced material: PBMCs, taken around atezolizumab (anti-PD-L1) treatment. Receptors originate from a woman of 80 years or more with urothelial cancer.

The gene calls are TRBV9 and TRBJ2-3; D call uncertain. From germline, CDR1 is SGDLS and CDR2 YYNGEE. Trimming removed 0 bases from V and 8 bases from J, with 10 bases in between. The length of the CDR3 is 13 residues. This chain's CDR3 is CASSVGGGGTQYF. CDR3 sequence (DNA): TGTGCCAGCAGCGTAGGAGGTGGTGGTACGCAGTATTTT.

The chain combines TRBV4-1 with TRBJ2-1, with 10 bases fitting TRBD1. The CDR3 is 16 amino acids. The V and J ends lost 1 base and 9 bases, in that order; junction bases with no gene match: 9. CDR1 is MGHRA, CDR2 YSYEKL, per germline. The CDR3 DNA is TGCGCCAGCAGCCAAGTCCCGGGACAGGGGATCGGTGAGCAGTTCTTC. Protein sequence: CASSQVPGQGIGEQFF.

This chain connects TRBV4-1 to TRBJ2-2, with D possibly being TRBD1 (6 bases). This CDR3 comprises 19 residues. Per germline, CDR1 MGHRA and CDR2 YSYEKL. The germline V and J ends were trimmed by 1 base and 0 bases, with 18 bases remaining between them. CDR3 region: CASSQVPAGTTPNTGELFF. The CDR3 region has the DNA TGCGCCAGCAGCCAAGTACCAGCTGGGACAACACCGAACACCGGGGAGCTGTTTTTT.

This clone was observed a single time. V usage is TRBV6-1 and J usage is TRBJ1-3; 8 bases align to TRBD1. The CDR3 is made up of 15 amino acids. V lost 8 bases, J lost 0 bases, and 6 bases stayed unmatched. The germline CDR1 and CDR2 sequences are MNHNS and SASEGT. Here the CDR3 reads CASHDRGYSGNTIYF. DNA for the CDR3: TGTGCCAGCCACGACAGGGGCTACTCTGGAAACACCATATATTTT.

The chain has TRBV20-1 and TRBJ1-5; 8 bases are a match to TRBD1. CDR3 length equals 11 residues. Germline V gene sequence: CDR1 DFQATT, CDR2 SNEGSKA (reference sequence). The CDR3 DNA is TGCAGCGCAGGGGGCGGACAGCCCCAGCATTTT. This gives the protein CSAGGGQPQHF.

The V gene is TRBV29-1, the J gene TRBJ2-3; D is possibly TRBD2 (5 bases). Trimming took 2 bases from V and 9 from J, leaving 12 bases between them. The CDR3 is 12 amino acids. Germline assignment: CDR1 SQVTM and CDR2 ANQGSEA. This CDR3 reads CSVEFSSRTQYF. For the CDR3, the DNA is TGCAGCGTTGAATTTTCTAGCCGGACGCAGTATTTT.

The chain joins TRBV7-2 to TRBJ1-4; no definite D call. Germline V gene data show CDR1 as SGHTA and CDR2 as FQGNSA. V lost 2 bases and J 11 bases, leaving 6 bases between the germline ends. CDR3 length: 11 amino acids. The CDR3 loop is CASSLTEKLFF. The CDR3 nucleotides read TGTGCCAGCAGCTTAACGGAGAAACTGTTTTTT. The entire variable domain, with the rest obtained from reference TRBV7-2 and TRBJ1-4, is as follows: GAGVSQSPSNKVTEKGKDVELRCDPISGHTALYWYRQSLGQGLEFLIYFQGNSAPDKSGLPSDRFSAERTGGSVSTLTIQRTQQEDSAVYLCASSLTEKLFFGSGTQLSVL.

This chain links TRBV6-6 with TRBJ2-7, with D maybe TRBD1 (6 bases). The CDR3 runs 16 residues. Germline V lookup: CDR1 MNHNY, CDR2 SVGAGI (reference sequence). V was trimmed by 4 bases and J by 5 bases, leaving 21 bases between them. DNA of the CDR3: TGTGCCAGCAGTTGGAGTAAGTACAGGGCGGATCACGAGCAGTACTTC. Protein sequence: CASSWSKYRADHEQYF.

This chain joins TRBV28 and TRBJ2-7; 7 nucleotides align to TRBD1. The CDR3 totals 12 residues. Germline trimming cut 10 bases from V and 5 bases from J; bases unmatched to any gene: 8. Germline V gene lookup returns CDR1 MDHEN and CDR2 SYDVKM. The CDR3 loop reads CATQGEGNEQYF. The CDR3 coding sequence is TGTGCCACCCAGGGGGAAGGAAACGAGCAGTACTTC.

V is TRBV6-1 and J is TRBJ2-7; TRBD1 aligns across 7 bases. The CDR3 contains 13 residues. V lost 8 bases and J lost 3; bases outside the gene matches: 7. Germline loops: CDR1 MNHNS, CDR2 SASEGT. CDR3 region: CASFGQVVYEQYF. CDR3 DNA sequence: TGTGCCAGCTTCGGACAGGTTGTCTACGAGCAGTACTTC.

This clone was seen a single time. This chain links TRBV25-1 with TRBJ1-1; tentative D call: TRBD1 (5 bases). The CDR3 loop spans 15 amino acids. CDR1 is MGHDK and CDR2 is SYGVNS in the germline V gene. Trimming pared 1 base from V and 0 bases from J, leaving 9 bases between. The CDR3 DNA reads TGTGCCAGCAGTGAATCCAGGGCCGTGAACACTGAAGCTTTCTTT. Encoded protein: CASSESRAVNTEAFF.

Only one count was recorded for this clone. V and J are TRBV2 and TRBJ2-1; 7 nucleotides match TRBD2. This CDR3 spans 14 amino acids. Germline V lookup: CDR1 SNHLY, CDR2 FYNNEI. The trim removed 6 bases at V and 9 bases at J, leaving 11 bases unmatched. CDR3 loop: CASSQTSPGGEQFF. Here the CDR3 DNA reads TGTGCCAGCAGCCAGACTAGCCCGGGGGGTGAGCAGTTCTTC.

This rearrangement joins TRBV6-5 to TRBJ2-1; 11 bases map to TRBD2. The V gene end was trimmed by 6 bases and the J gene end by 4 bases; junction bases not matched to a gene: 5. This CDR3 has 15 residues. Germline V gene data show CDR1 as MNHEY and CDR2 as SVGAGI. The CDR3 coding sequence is TGTGCCAGCAGCGCAACTAGCGGGGGTTACAATGAGCAGTTCTTC. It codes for CASSATSGGYNEQFF.

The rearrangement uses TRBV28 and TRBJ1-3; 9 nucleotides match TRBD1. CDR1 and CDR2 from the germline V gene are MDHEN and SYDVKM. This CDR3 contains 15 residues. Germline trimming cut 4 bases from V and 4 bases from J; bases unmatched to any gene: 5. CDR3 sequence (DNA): TGTGCCAGCAGTTCACAGGGGGCGAAAGGAAACACCATATATTTT. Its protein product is CASSSQGAKGNTIYF.

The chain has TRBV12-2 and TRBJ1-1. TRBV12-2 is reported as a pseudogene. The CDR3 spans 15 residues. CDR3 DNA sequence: TGTGCAAGTCGCTTAGCTTGGTGGGGGGATACTGAAGCTTTCTTT. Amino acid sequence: CASRLAWWGDTEAFF.

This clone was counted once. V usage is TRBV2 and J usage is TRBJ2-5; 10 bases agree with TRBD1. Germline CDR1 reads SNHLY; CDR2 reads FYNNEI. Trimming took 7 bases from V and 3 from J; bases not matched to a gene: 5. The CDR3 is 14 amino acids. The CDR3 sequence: CASTPGTGEETQYF. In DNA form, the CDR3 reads TGTGCCAGCACCCCCGGGACAGGGGAAGAGACCCAGTACTTC.

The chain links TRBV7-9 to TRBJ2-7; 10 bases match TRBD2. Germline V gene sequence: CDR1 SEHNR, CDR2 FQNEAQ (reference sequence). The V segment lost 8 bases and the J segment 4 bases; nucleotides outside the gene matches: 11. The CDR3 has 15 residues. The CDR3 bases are TGTGCCAGCTCCGGGGCGGCTAGCGGGAGTTACGAGCAGTACTTC. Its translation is CASSGAASGSYEQYF.

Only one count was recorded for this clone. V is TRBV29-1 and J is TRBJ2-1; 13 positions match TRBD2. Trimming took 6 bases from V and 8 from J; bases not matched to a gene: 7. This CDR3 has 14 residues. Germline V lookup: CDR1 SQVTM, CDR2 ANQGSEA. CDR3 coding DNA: TGCAGCGTGTCAACTAGCGGGGGGGGGTATGAGCAGTTCTTC. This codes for CSVSTSGGGYEQFF.

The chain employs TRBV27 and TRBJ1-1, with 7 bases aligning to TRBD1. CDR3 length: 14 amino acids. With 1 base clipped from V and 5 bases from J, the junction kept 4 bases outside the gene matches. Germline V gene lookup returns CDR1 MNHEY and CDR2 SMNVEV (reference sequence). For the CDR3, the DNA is TGTGCCAGCAGTTTATTTGTCAGGGGGACTGAAGCTTTCTTT. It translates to CASSLFVRGTEAFF.

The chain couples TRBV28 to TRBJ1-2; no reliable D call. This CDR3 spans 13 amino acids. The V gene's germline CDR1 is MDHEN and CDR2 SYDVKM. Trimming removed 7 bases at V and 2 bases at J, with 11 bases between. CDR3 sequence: CASTDTINYGYTF. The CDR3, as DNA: TGTGCCAGCACCGACACGATAAACTATGGCTACACCTTC.

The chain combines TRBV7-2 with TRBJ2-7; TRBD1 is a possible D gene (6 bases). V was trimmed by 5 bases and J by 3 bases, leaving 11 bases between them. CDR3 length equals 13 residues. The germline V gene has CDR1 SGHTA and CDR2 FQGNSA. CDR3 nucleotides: TGTGCCAGCAGCCGTACCAGGGGCTACGAGCAGTACTTC. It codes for CASSRTRGYEQYF.

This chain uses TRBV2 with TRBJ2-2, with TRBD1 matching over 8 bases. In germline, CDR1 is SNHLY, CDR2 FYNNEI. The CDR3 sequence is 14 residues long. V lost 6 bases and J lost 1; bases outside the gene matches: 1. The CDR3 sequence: CASRGTGNTGELFF. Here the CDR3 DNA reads TGTGCCAGCAGGGGGACAGGGAACACCGGGGAGCTGTTTTTT.